A selection of T cell receptor beta chains follows, all from one sample in a study of blood T cell repertoires in COVID-19. Data came from immunoSEQ multiplex PCR; TCRdb stores just in-frame clones and leaves some out. In the table there are 70,000 or so clones, around 87% of which are singletons. Material for sequencing was peripheral blood. The receptors were gathered from a man aged 65 to 85 with active COVID-19. The CDR3 runs from the conserved cysteine through the conserved F or W. The D gene is left open where the match is weak. Size is stated for part of the rows, as once, few or many counts, or as a class when the clone is expanded.

CDR3 protein	CDR3 DNA	CDR3 length	clone size	D gene	V gene	J gene
CASSQVAGSGGYEQYF	TGTGCCAGCAGCCAAGTCGCCGGGAGCGGGGGCTACGAGCAGTACTTC	16	.	TRBD2	TRBV3-1/TRBV3-2	TRBJ2-7
CASSLSSGGGQPQHF	TGTGCCAGCAGTTTATCGTCTGGGGGCGGGCAGCCCCAGCATTTT	15	.	.	TRBV28	TRBJ1-5
CASSLAGQGGTGELFF	TGTGCCAGCAGCTTGGCCGGGCAGGGGGGCACCGGGGAGCTGTTTTTT	16	.	.	TRBV5-6	TRBJ2-2
CASSQDRRTEGPYNEQFF	TGTGCCAGCAGCCAAGATCGGCGCACCGAGGGCCCCTACAATGAGCAGTTCTTC	18	.	.	TRBV4-2	TRBJ2-1
CASSLAPLRTQYF	TGTGCCAGCAGCTTAGCCCCACTGAGGACCCAGTACTTC	13	.	.	TRBV7-8	TRBJ2-5
CASSSLDTGELFF	TGCGCCAGCAGCTCCCTCGACACCGGGGAGCTGTTTTTT	13	.	.	TRBV5-1	TRBJ2-2
CASSLGGLGGYTF	TGTGCCAGCAGTTTGGGCGGGCTCGGGGGCTACACCTTC	13	.	.	TRBV28	TRBJ1-2
CASSHRGDVYEQYF	TGTGCCAGCAGCCACCGCGGGGACGTCTACGAGCAGTACTTC	14	.	.	TRBV7-9	TRBJ2-7
CATGGNTIYF	TGTGCCACCGGGGGGAACACCATATATTTT	10	.	.	TRBV25-1	TRBJ1-3
CASSQGSGPGGNEQFF	TGTGCCAGCAGCCAAGGATCGGGGCCGGGGGGCAATGAGCAGTTCTTC	16	.	TRBD2	TRBV3-1/TRBV3-2	TRBJ2-1
CASSEPRATGGYGQYF	TGTGCCAGCAGTGAACCGAGGGCCACCGGGGGATACGGGCAGTACTTC	16	.	.	TRBV2	TRBJ2-7
CASSTPGTSGRAEQYF	TGTGCCAGCAGCACCCCCGGGACTAGCGGTCGGGCCGAGCAGTACTTC	16	.	TRBD2	TRBV5-4	TRBJ2-7
CASSLVLGGKAEAFF	TGTGCCAGCAGCTTAGTTTTGGGCGGGAAGGCTGAAGCTTTCTTT	15	.	.	TRBV7-2	TRBJ1-1
CASSWGREGEKLFF	TGCGCCAGCAGCTGGGGCAGGGAAGGTGAAAAACTGTTTTTT	14	.	.	TRBV5-1	TRBJ1-4
CASKTALSSYEQYF	TGTGCCAGCAAAACAGCCCTGAGCTCCTACGAGCAGTACTTC	14	.	.	TRBV5-4	TRBJ2-7
CASSGAGGGPPYF	TGTGCCAGCAGTGGAGCGGGAGGAGGGCCCCCGTACTTC	13	few	TRBD2	TRBV12-3/TRBV12-4	TRBJ2-4
CASSPTGAGANVLTF	TGTGCCAGTAGCCCCACGGGGGCTGGGGCCAACGTCCTGACTTTC	15	.	.	TRBV19	TRBJ2-6
CASSPTGDTQYF	TGTGCCAGCAGCCCGACGGGGGATACGCAGTATTTT	12	.	.	TRBV11-2	TRBJ2-3
CASSNLPSGRAYNEQFF	TGTGCCAGTAGTAACCTCCCTAGCGGGAGGGCCTACAATGAGCAGTTCTTC	17	.	TRBD2	TRBV19	TRBJ2-1
CASSPRPPERGTQYF	TGTGCCAGCAGCCCCCGCCCCCCAGAAAGGGGGACCCAGTACTTC	15	.	.	TRBV7-2	TRBJ2-5
CASSGNRLADEQFF	TGCGCCAGCAGCGGAAACCGACTAGCCGATGAGCAGTTCTTC	14	.	TRBD2	TRBV5-1	TRBJ2-1
CASRGEGDTQYF	TGTGCCAGTCGGGGGGAGGGAGATACGCAGTATTTT	12	.	TRBD2	TRBV7-2	TRBJ2-3
CASSMAPQGTQETQYF	TGTGCCAGTAGTATGGCCCCCCAGGGGACCCAAGAGACCCAGTACTTC	16	.	.	TRBV19	TRBJ2-5
CASSPQGLKGSRYEQYF	TGTGCCAGCAGCCCCCAGGGGTTGAAGGGGTCTCGCTACGAGCAGTACTTC	17	.	.	TRBV21-1	TRBJ2-7
CASMRNNEKLFF	TGTGCCAGCATGCGGAACAATGAAAAACTGTTTTTT	12	once	.	TRBV12-3/TRBV12-4	TRBJ1-4
CASTPPGTSFGEQFF	TGTGCCAGCACCCCCCCCGGGACTAGCTTTGGTGAGCAGTTCTTC	15	few	TRBD2	TRBV6-2/TRBV6-3	TRBJ2-1
CASSRGVGEQYF	TGTGCCAGCAGTCGCGGCGTTGGCGAGCAGTACTTC	12	once	.	TRBV6-5	TRBJ2-7
CASSTQGNTEAFF	TGTGCCAGCAGCACCCAGGGGAACACTGAAGCTTTCTTT	13	.	.	TRBV9	TRBJ1-1
CASSLAGGPGANVLTF	TGTGCCAGCAGCTTAGCGGGAGGGCCTGGGGCCAACGTCCTGACTTTC	16	once	TRBD2	TRBV7-9	TRBJ2-6
CASTRGENTEAFF	TGCGCCAGCACCCGGGGGGAGAACACTGAAGCTTTCTTT	13	.	.	TRBV5-1	TRBJ1-1
CASTPGQTSYEQYF	TGTGCCAGTACCCCGGGACAGACCTCCTACGAGCAGTACTTC	14	.	TRBD1	TRBV19	TRBJ2-7
CASSWTSGSNGELFF	TGCGCCAGCAGCTGGACTAGCGGGAGCAACGGGGAGCTGTTTTTT	15	.	TRBD2	TRBV5-1	TRBJ2-2
CASSLGVWGGIVSGANVLTF	TGTGCCAGCAGTTTAGGAGTTTGGGGCGGGATCGTCTCTGGGGCCAACGTCCTGACTTTC	20	.	.	TRBV28	TRBJ2-6
CASSLRGQDIQYF	TGTGCCAGCAGCTTAAGGGGACAGGACATTCAGTACTTC	13	.	TRBD1	TRBV7-3	TRBJ2-4
CASSLGAGRSTEAFF	TGTGCCAGCAGCTTAGGGGCGGGTCGGAGCACTGAAGCTTTCTTT	15	.	.	TRBV7-2	TRBJ1-1
CASSLVGQGYEQYF	TGTGCCAGCAGCTTGGTGGGACAGGGGTACGAGCAGTACTTC	14	.	TRBD1	TRBV5-6	TRBJ2-7
CASSFGSGYNEQFF	TGTGCCAGCAGCTTCGGGAGCGGATACAATGAGCAGTTCTTC	14	.	.	TRBV11-3	TRBJ2-1
CASSQPGGQGTTF	TGTGCCAGCAGCCAGCCGGGGGGGCAGGGGACCACCTTC	13	once	.	TRBV21-1	TRBJ1-2
CASNLAVPPDTQYF	TGCGCCAGCAACCTAGCGGTCCCCCCAGATACGCAGTATTTT	14	.	TRBD2	TRBV5-1	TRBJ2-3
CAWSWGGGNQPQHF	TGTGCCTGGAGTTGGGGAGGAGGCAATCAGCCCCAGCATTTT	14	.	.	TRBV30	TRBJ1-5
CASSDLAGNYEQYF	TGTGCCAGCAGCGACCTAGCGGGGAACTACGAGCAGTACTTC	14	.	TRBD2	TRBV3-1/TRBV3-2	TRBJ2-7
CASSQNPGGGGPSTGELFF	TGCGCCAGCAGCCAAAACCCCGGGGGGGGAGGGCCGAGCACCGGGGAGCTGTTTTTT	19	.	TRBD2	TRBV4-1	TRBJ2-2
CASSYWGVSTDTQYF	TGTGCCAGCAGCTATTGGGGGGTCAGCACAGATACGCAGTATTTT	15	.	.	TRBV7-9	TRBJ2-3
CASSQAAGEQYF	TGTGCCAGCAGCCAAGCCGCGGGCGAGCAGTACTTC	12	.	.	TRBV3-1/TRBV3-2	TRBJ2-7
CASSLVSSEAFF	TGTGCCAGCAGCTTAGTTTCCAGTGAAGCTTTCTTT	12	.	.	TRBV7-9	TRBJ1-1
CASRGQGATTGELFF	TGTGCCAGCAGGGGACAGGGGGCCACCACCGGGGAGCTGTTTTTT	15	few	TRBD1	TRBV28	TRBJ2-2
CASSPGLAADTQYF	TGTGCCAGCAGCCCTGGACTAGCGGCAGATACGCAGTATTTT	14	once	TRBD2	TRBV7-2	TRBJ2-3
CASSRNDRASGNTIYF	TGTGCCAGCAGCCGAAACGACAGGGCCTCTGGAAACACCATATATTTT	16	.	TRBD1	TRBV5-6	TRBJ1-3